A selection of T cell receptor beta chains follows, all from one sample in a study of T cell repertoires in ileal Crohn's disease. The protocol was immunoSEQ multiplex PCR, while the TCRdb copy is restricted to in-frame clones and leaves out a portion. The table lists about 3,900 clones, around 85% of them singletons. Sequenced sample: ileal tissue. The receptors originated from an adult with Crohn's disease. CDR3s include the opening cysteine and the closing phenylalanine or tryptophan. A D gene is named only where the DNA matches it firmly. For some rows the clone size is stated as once, few or many, or as a class when expanded; others skip it.

TRBV9,.,.,TRBJ1-1,CASSPIQRNTEAFF,TGTGCCAGCAGCCCCATACAGAGGAACACTGAAGCTTTCTTT
TRBV6-1,TRBD2,.,TRBJ2-3,CASQGRGDTDTQYF,TGTGCCAGCCAGGGGCGGGGGGACACAGATACGCAGTATTTT
TRBV4-3,TRBD1,.,TRBJ1-4,CASSHAGGAREKLFF,TGCGCCAGCAGCCACGCAGGGGGCGCCCGGGAAAAACTGTTTTTT
TRBV21-1,.,.,TRBJ1-6,CASSKGQGSSYNSPLHF,TGTGCCAGCAGCAAAGGACAGGGGAGCTCCTATAATTCACCCCTCCACTTT
TRBV6-5,.,.,TRBJ2-5,CASTGSAETQYF,TGTGCCAGCACCGGATCAGCGGAGACCCAGTACTTC
TRBV28,.,.,TRBJ1-2,CASSLSLIAGGYTF,TGTGCCAGCAGTTTATCCCTTATCGCGGGGGGCTACACCTTC
TRBV2,TRBD1,few,TRBJ1-5,CASTLSTGGSNQPQHF,TGTGCCAGCACTCTCTCGACAGGGGGGAGCAATCAGCCCCAGCATTTT
TRBV10-3,TRBD2,once,TRBJ2-3,CAISESISGGPDTQYF,TGTGCCATCAGTGAGTCGATTAGCGGGGGCCCAGATACGCAGTATTTT
TRBV9,TRBD1,.,TRBJ1-2,CASSVGPPGQGDYGYTF,TGTGCCAGCAGCGTAGGTCCCCCGGGACAGGGGGATTATGGCTACACCTTC
TRBV5-3,.,.,TRBJ1-4,CARSSRGLMDEKLFF,TGTGCCAGAAGCTCCAGGGGTCTCATGGATGAAAAACTGTTTTTT
TRBV7-9,TRBD1,.,TRBJ2-5,CASSSPWTGKETQYF,TGTGCCAGCAGCTCGCCCTGGACAGGGAAAGAGACCCAGTACTTC
TRBV6-5,.,.,TRBJ1-6,CASRSPGENNSPLHF,TGTGCCAGCAGGAGCCCAGGGGAAAATAATTCACCCCTCCACTTT
TRBV6-1,TRBD1,.,TRBJ1-1,CASSAFDRGAWGAFF,TGTGCCAGCAGTGCTTTCGACAGGGGGGCTTGGGGAGCTTTCTTT
TRBV5-1,TRBD2,.,TRBJ2-1,CASSVLGTSGGDEQFF,TGCGCCAGCAGCGTCCTCGGGACTAGCGGGGGTGATGAGCAGTTCTTC
TRBV27,.,.,TRBJ1-4,CASSPNGRGGKLFF,TGTGCCAGCAGCCCGAATGGGCGTGGGGGGAAACTGTTTTTT
TRBV7-8,TRBD2,.,TRBJ2-2,CASSFPTSGGATGELFF,TGTGCCAGCAGCTTCCCGACTAGCGGGGGGGCCACCGGGGAGCTGTTTTTT
TRBV6-5,TRBD1,.,TRBJ1-5,CATRQGGYNQPQHF,TGTGCCACCCGACAGGGGGGATACAATCAGCCCCAGCATTTT
TRBV13,TRBD2,.,TRBJ2-7,CASSPWGSGDSYEQYF,TGTGCCAGCAGCCCCTGGGGTAGCGGGGACTCCTACGAGCAGTACTTC
TRBV20-1,TRBD2,.,TRBJ2-1,CSATSGGQQFF,TGCAGTGCTACTAGCGGGGGGCAACAGTTCTTC
TRBV2,.,.,TRBJ2-1,CASRLGGGLYNEQFF,TGTGCCAGCAGGCTGGGCGGGGGCCTTTACAATGAGCAGTTCTTC
TRBV9,TRBD1,.,TRBJ1-1,CASSVATGRGTEAFF,TGTGCCAGCAGCGTAGCGACAGGGAGAGGTACTGAAGCTTTCTTT
TRBV4-3,.,.,TRBJ2-6,CASSSTGRGANVLTF,TGCGCCAGCAGCTCCACGGGGAGGGGGGCCAACGTCCTGACTTTC